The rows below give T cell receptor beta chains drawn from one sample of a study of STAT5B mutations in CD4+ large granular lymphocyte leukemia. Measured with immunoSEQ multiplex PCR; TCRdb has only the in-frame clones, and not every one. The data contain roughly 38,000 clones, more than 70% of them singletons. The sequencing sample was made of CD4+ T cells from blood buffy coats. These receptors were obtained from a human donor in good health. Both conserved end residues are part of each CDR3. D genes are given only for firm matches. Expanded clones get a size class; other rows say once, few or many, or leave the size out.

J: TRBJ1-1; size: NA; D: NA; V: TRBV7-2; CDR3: CASSFTGSNTEAFF; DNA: TGTGCCAGCAGCTTTACAGGATCGAACACTGAAGCTTTCTTT
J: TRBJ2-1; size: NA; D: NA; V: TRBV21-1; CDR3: CASSKMAGRSGTSGIDEQFF; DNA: TGTGCCAGCAGCAAAATGGCTGGGAGGTCCGGGACTAGCGGGATTGATGAGCAGTTCTTC
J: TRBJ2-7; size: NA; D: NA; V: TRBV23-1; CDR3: CASSHAGDRAYEQYF; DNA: TGCGCCAGCAGTCACGCCGGAGACAGAGCCTACGAGCAGTACTTC
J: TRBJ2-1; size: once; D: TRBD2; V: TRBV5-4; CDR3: CASSSRTSGAYNEQFF; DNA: TGTGCCAGCAGCTCCAGGACTAGCGGGGCTTACAATGAGCAGTTCTTC
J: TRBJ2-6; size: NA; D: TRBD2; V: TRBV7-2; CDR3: CASSLWGGDSGANVLTF; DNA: TGTGCCAGCAGCTTATGGGGGGGGGACTCTGGGGCCAACGTCCTGACTTTC
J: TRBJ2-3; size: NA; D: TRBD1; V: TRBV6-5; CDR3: CASQDRTNTDTQYF; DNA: TGTGCCAGCCAGGACAGGACGAACACAGATACGCAGTATTTT
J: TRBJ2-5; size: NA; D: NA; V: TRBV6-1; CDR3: CASSEGWTAHGETQYF; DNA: TGTGCCAGCAGTGAAGGTTGGACGGCTCATGGAGAGACCCAGTACTTC
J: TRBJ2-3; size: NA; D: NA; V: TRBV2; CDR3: CASKVLAVGTDTQYF; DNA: TGTGCCAGCAAGGTTTTGGCGGTGGGGACAGATACGCAGTATTTT
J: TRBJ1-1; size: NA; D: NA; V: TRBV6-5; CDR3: CASSYDLRGLTEAFF; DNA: TGTGCCAGCAGTTACGACCTTAGAGGGCTGACTGAAGCTTTCTTT
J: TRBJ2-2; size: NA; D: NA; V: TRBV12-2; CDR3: CASRLARGYYPNTGELFF; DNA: TGTGCAAGTCGCTTAGCGAGGGGATACTATCCGAACACCGGGGAGCTGTTTTTT
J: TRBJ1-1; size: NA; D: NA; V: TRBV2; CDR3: CASSELSGRGTEAFF; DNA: TGTGCCAGCAGTGAACTTTCTGGCAGGGGCACTGAAGCTTTCTTT
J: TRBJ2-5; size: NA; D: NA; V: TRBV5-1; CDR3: CASSLQGSEETQYF; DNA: TGCGCCAGCAGCCTCCAGGGGTCGGAGGAGACCCAGTACTTC
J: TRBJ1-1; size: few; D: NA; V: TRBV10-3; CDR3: CAISAQGEGNTEAFF; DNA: TGTGCCATCAGTGCACAGGGTGAGGGGAACACTGAAGCTTTCTTT
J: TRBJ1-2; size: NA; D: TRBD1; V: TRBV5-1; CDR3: CASSRREGGTNGYTF; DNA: TGCGCCAGCAGCCGTCGCGAAGGGGGCACGAATGGCTACACCTTC
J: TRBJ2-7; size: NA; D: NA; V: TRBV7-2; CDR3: CASSPRESSYEQYF; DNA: TGTGCCAGCAGCCCCAGGGAGAGCTCCTACGAGCAGTACTTC
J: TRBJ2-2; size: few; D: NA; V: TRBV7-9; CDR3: CASSRQRELFF; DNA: TGTGCCAGCAGTCGTCAGAGGGAGCTGTTTTTT
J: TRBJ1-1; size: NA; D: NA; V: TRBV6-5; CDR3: CASKPGGGGSTEAFF; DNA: TGTGCCAGCAAGCCGGGGGGAGGGGGGAGCACTGAAGCTTTCTTT
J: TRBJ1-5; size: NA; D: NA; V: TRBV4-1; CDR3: CASSPQGGAASGGNQPQHF; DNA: TGCGCCAGCAGCCCTCAGGGAGGGGCCGCATCGGGTGGCAATCAGCCCCAGCATTTT
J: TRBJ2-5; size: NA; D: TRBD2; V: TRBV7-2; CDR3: CASSLGSGSLETQYF; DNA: TGTGCCAGCAGCTTGGGTAGCGGGAGTCTAGAGACCCAGTACTTC
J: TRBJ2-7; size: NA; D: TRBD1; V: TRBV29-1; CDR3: CSVEDSGTGSYEQYF; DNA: TGCAGCGTTGAAGATTCCGGGACAGGGTCCTACGAGCAGTACTTC
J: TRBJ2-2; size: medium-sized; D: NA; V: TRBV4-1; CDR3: CASSQGPFGELFF; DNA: TGCGCCAGCAGCCAAGGACCCTTCGGGGAGCTGTTTTTT
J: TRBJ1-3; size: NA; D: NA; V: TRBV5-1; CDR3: CASSLGLGHSGNTIYF; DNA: TGCGCCAGCAGCCTTGGCCTAGGTCACTCTGGAAACACCATATATTTT
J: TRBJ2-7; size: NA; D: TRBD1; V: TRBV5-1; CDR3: CASSSGQGGEQYF; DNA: TGCGCCAGCAGCTCGGGACAGGGAGGTGAGCAGTACTTC
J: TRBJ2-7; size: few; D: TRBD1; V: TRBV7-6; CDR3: CASSLSRGPYEQYF; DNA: TGTGCCAGCAGCCTATCTAGGGGGCCCTACGAGCAGTACTTC
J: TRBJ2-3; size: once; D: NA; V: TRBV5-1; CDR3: CASSLSFSDTDTQYF; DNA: TGCGCCAGCAGCTTGTCGTTTTCAGACACAGATACGCAGTATTTT
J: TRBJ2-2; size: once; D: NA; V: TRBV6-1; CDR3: CASSTSGVAGELFF; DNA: TGTGCCAGCAGTACCTCGGGAGTGGCCGGGGAGCTGTTTTTT
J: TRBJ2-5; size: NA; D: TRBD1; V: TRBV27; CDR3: CASSFSRQGQETQYF; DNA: TGTGCCAGCAGTTTTTCCAGACAGGGCCAAGAGACCCAGTACTTC
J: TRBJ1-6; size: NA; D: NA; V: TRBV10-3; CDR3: CAISEVGGGNSPLHF; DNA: TGTGCCATCAGTGAGGTTGGGGGTGGGAATTCACCCCTCCACTTT
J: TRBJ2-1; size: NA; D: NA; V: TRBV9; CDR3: CASSVDPPSGSYNEQFF; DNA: TGTGCCAGCAGCGTAGACCCCCCTAGTGGCTCGTACAATGAGCAGTTCTTC
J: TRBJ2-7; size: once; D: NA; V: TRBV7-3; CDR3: CASSYGSSYEQYF; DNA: TGTGCCAGCAGCTATGGAAGTTCCTACGAGCAGTACTTC
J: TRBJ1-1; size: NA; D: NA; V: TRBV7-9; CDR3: CASSLNLPNTEAFF; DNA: TGTGCCAGCAGCTTAAACCTACCGAACACTGAAGCTTTCTTT
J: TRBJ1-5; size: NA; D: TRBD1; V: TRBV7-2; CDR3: CASSLSVGTGDDQPQHF; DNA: TGTGCCAGCAGCTTATCGGTGGGGACAGGGGACGATCAGCCCCAGCATTTT
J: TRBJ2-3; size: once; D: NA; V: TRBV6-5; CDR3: CASSYPRARNTDTQYF; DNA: TGTGCCAGCAGTTACCCCAGGGCGAGGAACACAGATACGCAGTATTTT
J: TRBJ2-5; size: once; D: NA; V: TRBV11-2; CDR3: CASSSYIAETQYF; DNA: TGTGCCAGCAGCTCCTACATCGCAGAGACCCAGTACTTC
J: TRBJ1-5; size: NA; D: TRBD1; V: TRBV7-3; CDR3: CASSTQGGQPQHF; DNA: TGTGCCAGCAGCACACAGGGGGGTCAGCCCCAGCATTTT
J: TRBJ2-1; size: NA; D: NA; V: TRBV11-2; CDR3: CASSWGVGSYNEQFF; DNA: TGTGCCAGCAGCTGGGGGGTCGGATCCTACAATGAGCAGTTCTTC
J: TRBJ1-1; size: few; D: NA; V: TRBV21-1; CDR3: CASSKAVDGRAGTEAFF; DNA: TGTGCCAGCAGCAAAGCAGTGGATGGCAGGGCTGGAACTGAAGCTTTCTTT
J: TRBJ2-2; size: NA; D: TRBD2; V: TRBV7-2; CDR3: CASSPGTSGALKLFF; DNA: TGTGCCAGCAGCCCAGGGACTAGCGGAGCCTTGAAGCTGTTTTTT
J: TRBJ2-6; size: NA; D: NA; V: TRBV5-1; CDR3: CASSLAVAGSGANVLTF; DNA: TGCGCCAGCAGCTTGGCGGTAGCAGGGTCTGGGGCCAACGTCCTGACTTTC